This T cell receptor beta chain emerged from a study of T cells after yellow fever vaccination. Findings and limits, study-wide: Contamination of FACS-sorted repertoires by abundant clonotypes from the bulk population could occur. Re-detected after boosting: most primary clones, approximately 97% of CD4 and 88% of CD8.

In regard to this clonotype: Its specificity is unknown.

A universal primer site and UMIs were added as TCR cDNA was made by 5'RACE template switching. TCRdb used MiXCR to reprocess the 5' RACE reads, holding one entry per CDR3 protein. The sample has about 74,000 distinct CDR3 sequences; around 7% are singletons. The sequenced sample was CD8+ T cells sorted from PBMCs, obtained 5 days after the first yellow fever vaccination. The TCR originated in a man aged 18 to 35 who received the YFV17D yellow fever vaccine.

The CDR3 DNA follows: TGCAGTGCTAGAGGGACAGGGCCCGGGGAGCTGTTTTTT. Residues: CSARGTGPGELFF. The chain has TRBV20-1 and TRBJ2-2, with 8 bases that match TRBD1. V gave up 1 base and J gave up 6 bases; unmatched junction bases: 1. This CDR3 has 13 residues. Germline V gene data show CDR1 as DFQATT and CDR2 as SNEGSKA (reference sequence).